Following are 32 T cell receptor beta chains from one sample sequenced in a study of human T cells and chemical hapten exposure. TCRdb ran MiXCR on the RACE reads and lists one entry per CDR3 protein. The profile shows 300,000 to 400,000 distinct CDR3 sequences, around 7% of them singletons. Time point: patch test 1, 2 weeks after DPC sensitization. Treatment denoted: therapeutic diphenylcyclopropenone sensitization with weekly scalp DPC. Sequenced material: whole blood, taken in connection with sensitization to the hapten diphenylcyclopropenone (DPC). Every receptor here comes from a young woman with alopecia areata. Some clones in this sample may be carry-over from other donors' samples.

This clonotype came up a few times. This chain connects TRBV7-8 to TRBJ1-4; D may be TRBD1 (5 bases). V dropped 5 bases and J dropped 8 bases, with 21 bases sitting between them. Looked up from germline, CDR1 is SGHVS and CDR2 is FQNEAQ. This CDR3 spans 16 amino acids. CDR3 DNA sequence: TGTGCCAGCAGCCCCCAGGCGGGGGGACCTGGCGAAAAACTGTTTTTT. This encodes CASSPQAGGPGEKLFF. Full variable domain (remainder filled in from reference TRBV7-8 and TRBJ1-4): GAGVSQSPRYKVAKRGQDVALRCDPISGHVSLFWYQQALGQGPEFLTYFQNEAQLDKSGLPSDRFFAERPEGSVSTLKIQRTQQEDSAVYLCASSPQAGGPGEKLFFGSGTQLSVL.

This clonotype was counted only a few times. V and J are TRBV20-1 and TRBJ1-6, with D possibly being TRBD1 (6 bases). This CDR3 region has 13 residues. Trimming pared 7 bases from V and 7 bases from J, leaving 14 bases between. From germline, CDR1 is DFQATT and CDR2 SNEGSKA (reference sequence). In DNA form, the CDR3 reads TGCAGTGTGGGGGGGGCGCGGAATTCACCCCTCCACTTT. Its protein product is CSVGGARNSPLHF.

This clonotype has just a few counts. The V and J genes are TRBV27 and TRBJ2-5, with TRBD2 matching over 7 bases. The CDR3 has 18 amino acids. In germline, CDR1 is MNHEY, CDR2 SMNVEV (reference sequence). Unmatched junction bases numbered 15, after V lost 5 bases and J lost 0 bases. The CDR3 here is CASSPSGNTGTYQETQYF. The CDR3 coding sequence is TGTGCCAGCAGTCCTAGCGGAAACACGGGGACGTACCAAGAGACCCAGTACTTC.

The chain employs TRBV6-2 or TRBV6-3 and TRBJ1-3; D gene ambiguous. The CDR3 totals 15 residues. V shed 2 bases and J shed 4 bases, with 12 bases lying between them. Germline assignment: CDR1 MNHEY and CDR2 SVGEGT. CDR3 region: CASSYGRANGNTIYF. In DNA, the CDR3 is TGTGCCAGCAGTTACGGTCGGGCGAACGGAAACACCATATATTTT.

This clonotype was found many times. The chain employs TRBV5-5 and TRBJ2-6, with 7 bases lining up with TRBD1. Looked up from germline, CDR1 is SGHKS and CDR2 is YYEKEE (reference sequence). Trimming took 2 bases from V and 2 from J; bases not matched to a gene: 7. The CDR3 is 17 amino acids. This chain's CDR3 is CASSFTGASAGANVLTF. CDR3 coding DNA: TGTGCCAGCAGCTTTACAGGGGCCAGCGCTGGGGCCAACGTCCTGACTTTC.

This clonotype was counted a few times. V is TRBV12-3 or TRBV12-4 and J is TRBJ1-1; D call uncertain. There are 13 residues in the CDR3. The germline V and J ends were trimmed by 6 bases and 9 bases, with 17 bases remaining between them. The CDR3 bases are TGTGCCAGCAGCCTACAACAGACGGGGAAAGCTTTCTTT. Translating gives CASSLQQTGKAFF.

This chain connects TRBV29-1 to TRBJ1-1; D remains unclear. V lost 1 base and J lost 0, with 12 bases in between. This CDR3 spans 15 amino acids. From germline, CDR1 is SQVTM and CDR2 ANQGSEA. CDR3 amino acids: CSVEVQVPVNTEAFF. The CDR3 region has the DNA TGCAGCGTTGAAGTCCAGGTGCCCGTGAACACTGAAGCTTTCTTT. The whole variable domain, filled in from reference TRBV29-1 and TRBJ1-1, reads SAVISQKPSRDICQRGTSLTIQCQVDSQVTMMFWYRQQPGQSLTLIATANQGSEATYESGFVIDKFPISRPNLTFSTLTVSNMSPEDSSIYLCSVEVQVPVNTEAFFGQGTRLTVV.

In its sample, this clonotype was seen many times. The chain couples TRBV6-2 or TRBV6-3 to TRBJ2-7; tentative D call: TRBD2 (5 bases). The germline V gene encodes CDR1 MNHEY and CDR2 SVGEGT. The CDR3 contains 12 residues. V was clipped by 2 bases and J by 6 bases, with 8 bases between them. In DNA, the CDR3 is TGTGCCAGCAGTTACGAGGGCCGCGAGCAGTACTTC. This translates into CASSYEGREQYF.

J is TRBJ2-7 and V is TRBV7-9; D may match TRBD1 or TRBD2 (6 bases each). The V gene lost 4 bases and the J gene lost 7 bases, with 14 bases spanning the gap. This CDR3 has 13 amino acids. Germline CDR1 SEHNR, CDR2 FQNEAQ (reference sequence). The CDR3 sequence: CASSSGAGEEQYF. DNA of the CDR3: TGTGCCAGCAGCTCGGGGGCAGGGGAGGAGCAGTACTTC. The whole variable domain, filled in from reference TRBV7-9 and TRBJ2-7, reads DTGVSQNPRHKITKRGQNVTFRCDPISEHNRLYWYRQTLGQGPEFLTYFQNEAQLEKSRLLSDRFSAERPKGSFSTLEIQRTEQGDSAMYLCASSSGAGEEQYFGPGTRLTVT.

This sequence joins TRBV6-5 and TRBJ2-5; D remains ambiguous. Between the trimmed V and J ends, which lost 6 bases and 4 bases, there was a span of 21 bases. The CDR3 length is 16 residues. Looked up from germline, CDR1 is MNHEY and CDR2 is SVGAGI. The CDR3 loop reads CASRRFFEGIGETQYF. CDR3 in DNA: TGTGCCAGCAGAAGATTTTTCGAAGGAATCGGAGAGACCCAGTACTTC.

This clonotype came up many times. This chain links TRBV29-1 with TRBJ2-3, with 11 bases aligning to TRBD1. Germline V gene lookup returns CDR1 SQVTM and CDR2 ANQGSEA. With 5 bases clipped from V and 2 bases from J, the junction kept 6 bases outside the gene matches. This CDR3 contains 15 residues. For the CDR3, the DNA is TGCAGCGTTTCGGACAGGGGGCGGATCACAGATACGCAGTATTTT. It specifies CSVSDRGRITDTQYF.

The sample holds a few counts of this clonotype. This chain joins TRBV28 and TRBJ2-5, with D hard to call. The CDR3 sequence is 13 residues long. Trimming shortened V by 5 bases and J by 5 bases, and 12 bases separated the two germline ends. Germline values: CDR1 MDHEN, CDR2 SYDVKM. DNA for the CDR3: TGTGCCAGCAGTCTGAGACAAGCTGAGACCCAGTACTTC. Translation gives CASSLRQAETQYF.

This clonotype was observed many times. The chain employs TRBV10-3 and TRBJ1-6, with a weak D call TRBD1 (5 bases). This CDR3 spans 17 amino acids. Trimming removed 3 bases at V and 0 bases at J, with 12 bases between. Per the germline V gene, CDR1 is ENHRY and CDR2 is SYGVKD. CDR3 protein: CAISENRGASYNSPLHF. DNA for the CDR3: TGTGCCATCAGTGAAAATAGAGGGGCCTCCTATAATTCACCCCTCCACTTT.

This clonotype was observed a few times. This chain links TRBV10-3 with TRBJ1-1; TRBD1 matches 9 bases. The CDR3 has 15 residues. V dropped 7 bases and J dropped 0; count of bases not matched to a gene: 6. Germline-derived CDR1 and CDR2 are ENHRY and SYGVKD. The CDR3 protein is CAITPGQGLNTEAFF. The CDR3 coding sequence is TGTGCCATCACGCCGGGACAGGGTTTGAACACTGAAGCTTTCTTT.

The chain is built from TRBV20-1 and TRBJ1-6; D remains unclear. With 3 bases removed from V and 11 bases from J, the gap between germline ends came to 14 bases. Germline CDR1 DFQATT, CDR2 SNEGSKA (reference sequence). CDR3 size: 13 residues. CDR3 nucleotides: TGCAGTGCTAGCGCTGCAGTCAATACACCCCTCCACTTT. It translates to CSASAAVNTPLHF.

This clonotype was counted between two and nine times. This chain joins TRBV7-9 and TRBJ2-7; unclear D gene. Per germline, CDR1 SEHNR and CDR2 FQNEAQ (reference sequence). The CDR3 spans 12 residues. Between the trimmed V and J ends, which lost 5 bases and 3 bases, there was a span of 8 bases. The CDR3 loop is CASSPIYYEQYF. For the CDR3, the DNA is TGTGCCAGCAGCCCTATATACTACGAGCAGTACTTC.

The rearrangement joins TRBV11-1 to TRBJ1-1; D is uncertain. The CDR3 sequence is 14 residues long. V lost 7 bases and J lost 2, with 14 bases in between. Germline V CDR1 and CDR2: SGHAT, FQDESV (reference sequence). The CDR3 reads CASTPPGINTEAFF. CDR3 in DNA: TGTGCCAGCACCCCCCCGGGGATTAACACTGAAGCTTTCTTT.

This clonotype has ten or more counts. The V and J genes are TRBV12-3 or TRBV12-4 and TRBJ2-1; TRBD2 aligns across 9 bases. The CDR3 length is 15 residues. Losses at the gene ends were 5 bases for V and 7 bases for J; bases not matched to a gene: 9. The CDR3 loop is CASSLQAGGGNEQFF. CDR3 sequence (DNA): TGTGCCAGCAGTCTTCAAGCGGGGGGAGGGAATGAGCAGTTCTTC.

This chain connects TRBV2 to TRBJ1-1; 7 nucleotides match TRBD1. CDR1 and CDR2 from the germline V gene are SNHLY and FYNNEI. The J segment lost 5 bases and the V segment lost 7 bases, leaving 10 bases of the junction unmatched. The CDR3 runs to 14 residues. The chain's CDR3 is CASNRGGLETEAFF. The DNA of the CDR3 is TGTGCCAGCAACAGGGGAGGACTGGAAACTGAAGCTTTCTTT.

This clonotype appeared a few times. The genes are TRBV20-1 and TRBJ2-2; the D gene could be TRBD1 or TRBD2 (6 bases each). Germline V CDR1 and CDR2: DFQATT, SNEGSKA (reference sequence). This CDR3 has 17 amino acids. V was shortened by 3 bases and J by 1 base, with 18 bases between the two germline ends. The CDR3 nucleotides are TGCAGTGCTAGCAGGAACAGAGGGGGGCGGAACACCGGGGAGCTGTTTTTT. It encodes CSASRNRGGRNTGELFF.

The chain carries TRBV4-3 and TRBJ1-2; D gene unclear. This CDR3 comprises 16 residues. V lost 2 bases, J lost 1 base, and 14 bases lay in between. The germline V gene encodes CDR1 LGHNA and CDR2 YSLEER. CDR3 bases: TGCGCCAGCAGCCAAAGAGAGAGGCAGAATAACTATGGCTACACCTTC. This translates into CASSQRERQNNYGYTF.

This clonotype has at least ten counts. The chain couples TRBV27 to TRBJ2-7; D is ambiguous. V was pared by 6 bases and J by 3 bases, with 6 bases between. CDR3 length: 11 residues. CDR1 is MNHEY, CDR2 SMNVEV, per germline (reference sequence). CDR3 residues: CASRNYYEQYF. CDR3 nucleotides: TGTGCCAGCAGGAACTACTACGAGCAGTACTTC.

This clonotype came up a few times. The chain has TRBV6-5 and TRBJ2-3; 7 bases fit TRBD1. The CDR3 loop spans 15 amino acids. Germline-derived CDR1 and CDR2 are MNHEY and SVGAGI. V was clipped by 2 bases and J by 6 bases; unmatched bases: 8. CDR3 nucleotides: TGTGCCAGCAGTTACACCAGGACAGGTTTCGATACGCAGTATTTT. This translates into CASSYTRTGFDTQYF.

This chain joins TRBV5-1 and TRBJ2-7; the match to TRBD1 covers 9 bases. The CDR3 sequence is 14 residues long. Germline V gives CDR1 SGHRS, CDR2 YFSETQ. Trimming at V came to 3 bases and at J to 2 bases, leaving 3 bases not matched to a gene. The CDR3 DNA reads TGCGCCAGCAGCTGGAGACAGGGGGCCTACGAGCAGTACTTC. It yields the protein CASSWRQGAYEQYF.

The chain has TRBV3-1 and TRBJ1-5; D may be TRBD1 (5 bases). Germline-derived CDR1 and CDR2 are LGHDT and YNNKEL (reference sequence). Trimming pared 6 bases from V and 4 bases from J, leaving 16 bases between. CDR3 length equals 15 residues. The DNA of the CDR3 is TGTGCCAGCAGTCTAGGGGTCAAGGGGAATCAGCCCCAGCATTTT. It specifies CASSLGVKGNQPQHF.

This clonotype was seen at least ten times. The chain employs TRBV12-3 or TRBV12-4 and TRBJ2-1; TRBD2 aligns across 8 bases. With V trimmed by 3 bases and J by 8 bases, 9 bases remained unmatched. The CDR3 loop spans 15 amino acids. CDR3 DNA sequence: TGTGCCAGCAGTTTCAAGTTAGCGGGGTTTGATGAGCAGTTCTTC. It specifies CASSFKLAGFDEQFF.

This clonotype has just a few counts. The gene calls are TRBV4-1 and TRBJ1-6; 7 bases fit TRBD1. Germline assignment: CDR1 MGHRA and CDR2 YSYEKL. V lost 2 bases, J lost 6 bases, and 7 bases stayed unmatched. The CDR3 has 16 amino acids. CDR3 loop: CASSQPRQGVNSPLHF. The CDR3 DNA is TGCGCCAGCAGCCAACCGCGACAGGGAGTTAATTCACCCCTCCACTTT.

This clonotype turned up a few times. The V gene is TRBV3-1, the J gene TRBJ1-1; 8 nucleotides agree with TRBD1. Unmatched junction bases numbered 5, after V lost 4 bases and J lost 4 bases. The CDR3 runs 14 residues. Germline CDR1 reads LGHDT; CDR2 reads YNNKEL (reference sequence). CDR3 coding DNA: TGTGCCAGCAGCCCAAAGACAGGGGTCACTGAAGCTTTCTTT. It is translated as CASSPKTGVTEAFF.

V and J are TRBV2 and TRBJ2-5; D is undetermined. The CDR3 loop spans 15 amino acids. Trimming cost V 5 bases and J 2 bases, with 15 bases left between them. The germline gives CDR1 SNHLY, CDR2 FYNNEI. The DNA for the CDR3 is TGTGCCAGCAGTCACCGACGATTAGGGCAAGAGACCCAGTACTTC. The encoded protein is CASSHRRLGQETQYF.

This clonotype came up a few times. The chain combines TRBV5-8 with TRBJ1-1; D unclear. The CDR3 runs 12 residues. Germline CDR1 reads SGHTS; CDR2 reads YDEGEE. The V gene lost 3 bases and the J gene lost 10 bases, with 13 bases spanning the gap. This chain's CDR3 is CASSSTRLTAFF. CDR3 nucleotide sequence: TGTGCCAGCAGCTCAACCCGTCTTACAGCTTTCTTT.

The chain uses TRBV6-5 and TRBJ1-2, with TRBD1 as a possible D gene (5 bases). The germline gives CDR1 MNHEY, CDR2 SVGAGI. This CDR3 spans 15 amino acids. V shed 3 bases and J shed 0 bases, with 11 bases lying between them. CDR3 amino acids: CASSYDRSTNYGYTF. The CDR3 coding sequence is TGTGCCAGCAGTTATGACAGATCCACTAACTATGGCTACACCTTC.

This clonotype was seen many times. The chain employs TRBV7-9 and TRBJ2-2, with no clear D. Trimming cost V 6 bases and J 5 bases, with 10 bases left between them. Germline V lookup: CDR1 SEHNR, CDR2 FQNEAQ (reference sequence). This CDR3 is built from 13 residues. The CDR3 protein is CASRPEWTGELFF. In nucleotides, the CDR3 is TGTGCCAGCAGGCCCGAGTGGACCGGGGAGCTGTTTTTT.